The present entry profiles one T cell receptor (beta chain) with its context. The antigen remains unidentified. The protocol was immunoSEQ multiplex PCR, while the TCRdb copy is restricted to in-frame clones and leaves out a portion. The table shows 150,000 to 200,000 clones, with 70% to 90% occurring only once. This CDR3 comprises 16 residues. The V gene lost 8 bases and the J gene lost 0 bases, with 20 bases spanning the gap. The germline CDR1 and CDR2 sequences are SQVTM and ANQGSEA. The data stem from a study of T cell responses to AZD1222 COVID-19 vaccine. General study results and limits: Donors in the cohort were predominantly white British and more often female, and clonal diversity was possibly underestimated. The number of AZD1222 recipients seropositive at baseline was only 6 or 7. Unmutated variant regions are reportedly the target of nearly half of TCRs that are spike-specific.

V usage is TRBV29-1 and J usage is TRBJ1-3; D is uncertain. This receptor was identified in an adult who received the MenACWY meningococcal vaccine as a control. Material: peripheral blood, obtained 28 days after the second dose of the MenACWY control vaccine. The CDR3 loop reads CSRIYRGRASGNTIYF. CDR3 sequence (DNA): TGCAGCCGGATTTATCGAGGGAGAGCCTCTGGAAACACCATATATTTT.